This TCR beta chain was sequenced for a study of cytomegalovirus exposure and HLA in healthy donors. Vbeta (60) and Jbeta (13) primers were used in the PCR. Produced via immunoSEQ multiplex PCR; TCRdb's table is partial and in-frame only. Of roughly 100,000 clones detected, roughly three quarters appear once; the ten largest clones hold under 13%. Material: PBMCs. This sequence was found in a woman aged 18-35 years in good health and CMV-seropositive.

This CDR3 reads CASSLPQGYEGYTF. The CDR3 coding sequence is TGTGCCAGCAGTTTGCCCCAGGGTTACGAAGGCTACACCTTC. The gene calls are TRBV28 and TRBJ1-2; the D gene is possibly TRBD1 (5 bases). CDR1 is MDHEN, CDR2 SYDVKM, per germline. V lost 3 bases, J lost 8 bases, and 16 bases lay in between. The CDR3 is 14 residues long.